This section outlines one T cell receptor beta chain sequence together with its context. Its antigen remains unidentified. In TCRdb, the RACE reads were re-called with MiXCR into one record per CDR3 protein. This table has some 250,000 distinct CDR3 sequences, almost 8% appearing once. The data derive from a study of human T cells and chemical hapten exposure. Across the study: Patch tests containing 0.01% DPC, applied to the upper back, were read at 6 days. TCR yield per sample varied, mainly due to pooled library volumes. Study-wide results and limits: Patch test score tracked positively with PT1 expanded TCR counts.

This CDR3 contains 13 residues. V was pared by 5 bases and J by 10 bases, with 16 bases between. Germline V gene data show CDR1 as SGHTA and CDR2 as FQGNSA. Time point: pre-sensitization, week 0. The sample's treatment: therapeutic diphenylcyclopropenone sensitization with weekly scalp DPC. Participating donors were patients with alopecia, aged 18 to 70 years, considered appropriate candidates for DPC. The clonotype originates from a man younger than 30 with alopecia areata. Some clones in this sample may be carry-over from other donors' samples. The source was whole blood, collected in connection with sensitization to the hapten diphenylcyclopropenone (DPC). The chain has TRBV7-2 and TRBJ2-3, with TRBD2 as a possible D gene (5 bases). The CDR3 region is CASSPGREGSQYF. In DNA form, the CDR3 reads TGTGCCAGCAGCCCAGGACGGGAAGGATCGCAGTATTTT.